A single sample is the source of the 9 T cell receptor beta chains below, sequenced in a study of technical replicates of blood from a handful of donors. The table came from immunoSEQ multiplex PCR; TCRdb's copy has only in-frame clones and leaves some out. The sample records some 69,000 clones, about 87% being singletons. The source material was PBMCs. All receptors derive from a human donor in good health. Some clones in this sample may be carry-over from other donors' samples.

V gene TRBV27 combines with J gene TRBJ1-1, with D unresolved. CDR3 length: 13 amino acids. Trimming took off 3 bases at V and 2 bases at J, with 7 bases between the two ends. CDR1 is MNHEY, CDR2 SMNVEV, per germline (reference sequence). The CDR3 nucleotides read TGTGCCAGCAGTTTGCGGAGAAACACTGAAGCTTTCTTT. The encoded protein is CASSLRRNTEAFF.

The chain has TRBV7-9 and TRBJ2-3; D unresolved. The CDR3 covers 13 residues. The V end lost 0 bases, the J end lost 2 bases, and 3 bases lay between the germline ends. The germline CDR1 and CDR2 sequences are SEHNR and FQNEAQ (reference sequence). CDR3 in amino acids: CASSLALTDTQYF. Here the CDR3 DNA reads TGTGCCAGCAGCTTAGCCCTCACAGATACGCAGTATTTT.

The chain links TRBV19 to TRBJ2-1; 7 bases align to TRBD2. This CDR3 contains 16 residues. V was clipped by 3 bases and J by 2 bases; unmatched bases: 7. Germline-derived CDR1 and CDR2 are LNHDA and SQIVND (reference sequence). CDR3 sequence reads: CASSISGLAAYNEQFF. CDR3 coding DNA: TGTGCCAGTAGTATCTCTGGGCTAGCGGCCTACAATGAGCAGTTCTTC.

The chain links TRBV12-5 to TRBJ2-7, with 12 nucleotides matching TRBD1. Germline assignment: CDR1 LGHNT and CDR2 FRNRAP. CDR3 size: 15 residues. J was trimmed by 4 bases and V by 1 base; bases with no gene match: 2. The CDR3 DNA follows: TGTGCTAGTGGTTTGGGGGGACAGGGGGCTTACGAGCAGTACTTC. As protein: CASGLGGQGAYEQYF.

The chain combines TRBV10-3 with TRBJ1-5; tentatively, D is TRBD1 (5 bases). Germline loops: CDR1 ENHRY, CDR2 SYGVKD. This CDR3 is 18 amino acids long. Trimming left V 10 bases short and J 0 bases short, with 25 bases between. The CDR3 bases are TGTGCCACGACACCAAGACAGCCGGGAGGTTATAGCAATCAGCCCCAGCATTTT. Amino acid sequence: CATTPRQPGGYSNQPQHF.

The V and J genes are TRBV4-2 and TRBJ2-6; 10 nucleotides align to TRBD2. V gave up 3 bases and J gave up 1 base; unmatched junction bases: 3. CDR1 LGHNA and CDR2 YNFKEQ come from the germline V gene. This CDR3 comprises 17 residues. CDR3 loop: CASSHGLAVSGANVLTF. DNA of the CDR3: TGTGCCAGCAGCCACGGACTAGCGGTTTCTGGGGCCAACGTCCTGACTTTC.

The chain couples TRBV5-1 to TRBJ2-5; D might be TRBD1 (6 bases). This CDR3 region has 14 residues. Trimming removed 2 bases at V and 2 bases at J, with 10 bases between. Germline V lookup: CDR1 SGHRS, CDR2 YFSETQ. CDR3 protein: CASSFGQGQETQYF. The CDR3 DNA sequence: TGCGCCAGCAGCTTCGGTCAGGGGCAAGAGACCCAGTACTTC. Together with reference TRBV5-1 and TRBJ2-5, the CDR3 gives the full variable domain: KAGVTQTPRYLIKTRGQQVTLSCSPISGHRSVSWYQQTPGQGLQFLFEYFSETQRNKGNFPGRFSGRQFSNSRSEMNVSTLELGDSALYLCASSFGQGQETQYFGPGTRLLVL.

The CDR3 loop reads CASSPPGLAQYNEQFF. CDR3 DNA sequence: TGTGCCAGCTCACCACCGGGACTAGCACAATACAATGAGCAGTTCTTC. The chain is built from TRBV18 and TRBJ2-1, with 9 positions matching TRBD2. The CDR3 consists of 16 residues. Trimming removed 0 bases from V and 4 bases from J; junction bases left unmatched: 4. Per germline, CDR1 KGHSH and CDR2 LQKENI. Based on the CDR3 plus reference TRBV18 and TRBJ2-1, the full variable domain is NAGVMQNPRHLVRRRGQEARLRCSPMKGHSHVYWYRQLPEEGLKFMVYLQKENIIDESGMPKERFSAEFPKEGPSILRIQQVVRGDSAAYFCASSPPGLAQYNEQFFGPGTRLTVL.

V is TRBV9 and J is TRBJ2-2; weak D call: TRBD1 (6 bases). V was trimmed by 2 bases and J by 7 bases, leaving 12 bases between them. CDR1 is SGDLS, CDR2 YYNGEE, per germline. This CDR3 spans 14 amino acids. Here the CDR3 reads CASSVATGIGELFF. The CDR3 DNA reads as TGTGCCAGCAGCGTGGCAACAGGGATCGGGGAGCTGTTTTTT.